The T cell receptor (beta chain) described here comes from a study of spatial heterogeneity in lung cancer. Whole-study context: Consistent detection of more beta-chain than alpha-chain sequences was observed. Whole-study results and caveats: Relative to follow-up, resection was when ubiquitous expanded tumor TCRs appeared more in blood.

Specified time point: sample taken at primary tumor resection. Sequencing of whole RNA from tumor, nontumor lung or frozen PBMC involved no sorting. The cohort: over 65 early-stage, untreated non-small cell lung cancer patients. This clonotype rates as large (0.1 to 1%). Antigen specificity is unknown. The library was designed around alpha chains, so this beta chain is a stray read whose abundance carries little weight. On each TCR cDNA molecule, a unique molecular identifier was present. TCRdb re-called the 5' RACE reads through MiXCR, storing one row per CDR3 protein. The data show 700 to 850 distinct CDR3 sequences, with roughly 19% seen just once and roughly 36% held by the top ten. Germline V lookup: CDR1 SGHTA, CDR2 FQGTGA. Between the trimmed V and J ends, which lost 2 bases and 2 bases, there was a span of 4 bases. The CDR3 contains 13 residues.

This sequence was found in a female donor with early-stage non-small cell lung cancer. The chain carries TRBV7-3 and TRBJ2-1; no clear D gene. Here the sequenced sample was PBMCs, taken at surgery. The CDR3 DNA follows: TGTGCCAGCAGCTTACAAGCCTACAATGAGCAGTTCTTC. It yields the protein CASSLQAYNEQFF.